This T cell receptor beta chain was identified during a study of T cell changes during pregnancy in multiple sclerosis. V dropped 2 bases and J dropped 4 bases, with 8 bases sitting between them. The CDR3 loop spans 13 amino acids. The germline gives CDR1 MNHEY, CDR2 SVGAGI. TCRdb's copy holds only in-frame clones and misses some; the assay was immunoSEQ multiplex PCR. The data hold 35,000 to 50,000 clones, with around 90% observed a single time. This sequence joins TRBV6-5 and TRBJ1-2; possibly TRBD1 for D (5 bases). This sequence was found in a female donor in good health, enrolled as a control in a pregnancy study. The sample in question was peripheral blood, obtained in the second trimester of pregnancy. CDR3 nucleotides: TGTGCCAGCAGTTACCAGGGAATCTATGGCTACACCTTC. As protein: CASSYQGIYGYTF.